A selection of T cell receptor beta chains follows, all from one sample in a study of blood T cells in healthy people across ages. Using its own MiXCR run on the 5' RACE reads, TCRdb lists one record per CDR3 protein. This table holds hundreds of thousands of distinct CDR3 sequences, 45% to 50% found once. Material: blood. These receptors were taken from a woman aged 60 to 75 in good health. Each CDR3 is given with its conserved first and last residue. A D gene is named only where the DNA matches it firmly. Clone sizes are given selectively: once, few, many, or a class where the clone is expanded.

j_gene: TRBJ2-7
v_gene: TRBV28
d_gene: TRBD1
abundance: .
CDR3nt: TGTGCCAGCAGACTTACAGGGGCCGGCGAGCAGTACTTC
CDR3aa: CASRLTGAGEQYF

j_gene: TRBJ1-4
v_gene: TRBV25-1
d_gene: .
abundance: .
CDR3nt: TGTGCCAGCAGTGAATGGAGTATTCGGGATGAAAAACTGTTTTTT
CDR3aa: CASSEWSIRDEKLFF

j_gene: TRBJ1-5
v_gene: TRBV12-3/TRBV12-4
d_gene: TRBD1
abundance: once
CDR3nt: TGTGCCAGCAGTGCGACAGGGGGCGGTCAGCCCCAGCATTTT
CDR3aa: CASSATGGGQPQHF

j_gene: TRBJ2-7
v_gene: TRBV6-1
d_gene: TRBD2
abundance: few
CDR3nt: TGTGCCAGCAGCCCCGGGACTAGCGGGATGTCCGGCTACGAGCAGTACTTC
CDR3aa: CASSPGTSGMSGYEQYF

j_gene: TRBJ2-5
v_gene: TRBV18
d_gene: .
abundance: .
CDR3nt: TGTGCCAGCTCACCAATGGAGGCCACGGAGACCCAGTACTTC
CDR3aa: CASSPMEATETQYF

j_gene: TRBJ1-1
v_gene: TRBV29-1
d_gene: .
abundance: .
CDR3nt: TGCAGCGTTGAGAAGCAGCCCCACACTGAAGCTTTCTTT
CDR3aa: CSVEKQPHTEAFF

j_gene: TRBJ2-7
v_gene: TRBV7-9
d_gene: TRBD2
abundance: .
CDR3nt: TGTGCCAGCAGCCTCATGCCCGGGACTAGCTTTAACGAGCAGTACTTC
CDR3aa: CASSLMPGTSFNEQYF

j_gene: TRBJ1-4
v_gene: TRBV20-1
d_gene: TRBD1
abundance: .
CDR3nt: TGCAGTGCCAGGGACAGGCTGAATGAAAAACTGTTTTTT
CDR3aa: CSARDRLNEKLFF

j_gene: TRBJ2-7
v_gene: TRBV20-1
d_gene: TRBD2
abundance: few
CDR3nt: TGCAGTGCCACTAGCGGTACCTACAATGAGCAGTACTTC
CDR3aa: CSATSGTYNEQYF

j_gene: TRBJ2-7
v_gene: TRBV27
d_gene: .
abundance: .
CDR3nt: TGTGCCAGCAGTTTGTCCTCGGCAGGGCGCGAGCAGTACTTC
CDR3aa: CASSLSSAGREQYF

j_gene: TRBJ2-5
v_gene: TRBV5-1
d_gene: .
abundance: .
CDR3nt: TGCGCCAGTTCTGCGGGGAACCAAGAGACCCAGTACTTC
CDR3aa: CASSAGNQETQYF

j_gene: TRBJ2-1
v_gene: TRBV20-1
d_gene: .
abundance: once
CDR3nt: TGCAGTGCTAGAGATTCCGGGAGCTCCTACAATGAGCAGTTCTTC
CDR3aa: CSARDSGSSYNEQFF

j_gene: TRBJ2-5
v_gene: TRBV3-1
d_gene: .
abundance: few
CDR3nt: TGTGCCAGCAGCCACGTTACTAAGGGGTCGGAGACCCAGTACTTC
CDR3aa: CASSHVTKGSETQYF

j_gene: TRBJ2-1
v_gene: TRBV24-1
d_gene: .
abundance: .
CDR3nt: TGTGCCACCAGTGATTTGCAGGGAGCCCCGAAGCAGTTCTTC
CDR3aa: CATSDLQGAPKQFF

j_gene: TRBJ2-1
v_gene: TRBV27
d_gene: TRBD1
abundance: .
CDR3nt: TGTGCCAGCAGTACCCGACAGGGCGGCTACAATGAGCAGTTCTTC
CDR3aa: CASSTRQGGYNEQFF

j_gene: TRBJ2-5
v_gene: TRBV14
d_gene: .
abundance: few
CDR3nt: TGTGCCAGCAGCCAGCCCCTGGGACTCCAAGAGACCCAGTACTTC
CDR3aa: CASSQPLGLQETQYF

j_gene: TRBJ2-7
v_gene: TRBV29-1
d_gene: .
abundance: few
CDR3nt: TGCAGCGTTGAAAGGGGGGGGCAAAGCGTTCAGTACTTC
CDR3aa: CSVERGGQSVQYF

j_gene: TRBJ2-5
v_gene: TRBV6-5
d_gene: .
abundance: few
CDR3nt: TGTGCCAGCAGCTCCTTTGTGGGGAGGTCTGGGACCCAGTACTTC
CDR3aa: CASSSFVGRSGTQYF

j_gene: TRBJ2-5
v_gene: TRBV20-1
d_gene: TRBD2
abundance: .
CDR3nt: TGCAGTGCTAGGGCACTAGCGGCAACGGAGACCCAGTACTTC
CDR3aa: CSARALAATETQYF

j_gene: TRBJ1-6
v_gene: TRBV6-5
d_gene: TRBD1
abundance: once
CDR3nt: TGTGCCAGTTGGACAGGTCCATCACCCCTCCACTTT
CDR3aa: CASWTGPSPLHF

j_gene: TRBJ2-1
v_gene: TRBV20-1
d_gene: .
abundance: .
CDR3nt: TGCAGTGCTAGACTAGCCCATACGAGTGATGAGCAGTTCTTC
CDR3aa: CSARLAHTSDEQFF

j_gene: TRBJ2-4
v_gene: TRBV20-1
d_gene: .
abundance: .
CDR3nt: TGCAGTGCTAGGATGTGGGAGACGCACAAAAACATTCAGTACTTC
CDR3aa: CSARMWETHKNIQYF

j_gene: TRBJ2-1
v_gene: TRBV5-6
d_gene: TRBD2
abundance: .
CDR3nt: TGTGCCAGCAGAAAGAATCCGGGACTAGCACACGATGAGCAGTTCTTC
CDR3aa: CASRKNPGLAHDEQFF

j_gene: TRBJ2-1
v_gene: TRBV3-1
d_gene: .
abundance: .
CDR3nt: TGTGCCAGCAGCCATGGTCATGAGCAGTTCTTC
CDR3aa: CASSHGHEQFF

j_gene: TRBJ2-5
v_gene: TRBV2
d_gene: .
abundance: .
CDR3nt: TGTGCCAGCAGTGAGGGCAGGGCAGGAGGGACCCAGTACTTC
CDR3aa: CASSEGRAGGTQYF

j_gene: TRBJ2-4
v_gene: TRBV7-2
d_gene: TRBD2
abundance: few
CDR3nt: TGTGCCAGCAGCTCCCCTGGACTAGTTTCCATGGGAAACATTCAGTACTTC
CDR3aa: CASSSPGLVSMGNIQYF

j_gene: TRBJ1-6
v_gene: TRBV20-1
d_gene: TRBD1
abundance: .
CDR3nt: TGCAGTGCTAGAGATCAGGCAGGGGGTTGGGATTCACCCCTCCACTTT
CDR3aa: CSARDQAGGWDSPLHF

j_gene: TRBJ2-1
v_gene: TRBV28
d_gene: TRBD2
abundance: .
CDR3nt: TGTGCCAGCAAAATGGCGGGAGGGCCCTTATCCGATGAGCAGTTCTTC
CDR3aa: CASKMAGGPLSDEQFF

j_gene: TRBJ2-3
v_gene: TRBV5-1
d_gene: .
abundance: .
CDR3nt: TGCGCCAGCAGCTTGGGCATTACGCAGGCTAGCACAGATACGCAGTATTTT
CDR3aa: CASSLGITQASTDTQYF

j_gene: TRBJ1-1
v_gene: TRBV12-3/TRBV12-4
d_gene: .
abundance: .
CDR3nt: TGTGCCAGCAGTTTAAACACCGGGGGGACTGAAGCTTTCTTT
CDR3aa: CASSLNTGGTEAFF

j_gene: TRBJ2-1
v_gene: TRBV27
d_gene: .
abundance: .
CDR3nt: TGTGCCAGCACCCTCTTAGCCCGGAGCTCCTACAATGAGCAGTTCTTC
CDR3aa: CASTLLARSSYNEQFF

j_gene: TRBJ2-7
v_gene: TRBV2
d_gene: .
abundance: .
CDR3nt: TGTGCCAGTAGTGATAGGACCTACTACGAGCAGTACTTC
CDR3aa: CASSDRTYYEQYF

j_gene: TRBJ2-3
v_gene: TRBV29-1
d_gene: TRBD2
abundance: .
CDR3nt: TGCAGCGTTGGGGGAAGCTGGCGGGGGAGCACAGATACGCAGTATTTT
CDR3aa: CSVGGSWRGSTDTQYF

j_gene: TRBJ2-1
v_gene: TRBV29-1
d_gene: TRBD1
abundance: many
CDR3nt: TGCAGCCTCCGCCCCGACGAATGGACAGGGAGGCATGAGCAGTTCTTC
CDR3aa: CSLRPDEWTGRHEQFF

j_gene: TRBJ2-7
v_gene: TRBV20-1
d_gene: TRBD2
abundance: .
CDR3nt: TGCAGTGCTAGTCAGGAGTCGGGACTAGGGGGGTACGAGCAGTACTTC
CDR3aa: CSASQESGLGGYEQYF

j_gene: TRBJ2-2
v_gene: TRBV5-1
d_gene: .
abundance: .
CDR3nt: TGCGCCAGCAGCTCTAAGGTCAACACCGGGGAGCTGTTTTTT
CDR3aa: CASSSKVNTGELFF

j_gene: TRBJ1-2
v_gene: TRBV6-5
d_gene: .
abundance: .
CDR3nt: TGTGCCAGCAGTTACACGGGCCAGCAGGGCTACACCTTC
CDR3aa: CASSYTGQQGYTF

j_gene: TRBJ2-1
v_gene: TRBV7-9
d_gene: TRBD1
abundance: .
CDR3nt: TGTGCCAGCAGCCGACAGGGGAATAGTAGGGAGACCCAGTTCTTC
CDR3aa: CASSRQGNSRETQFF

j_gene: TRBJ2-5
v_gene: TRBV7-9
d_gene: .
abundance: .
CDR3nt: TGTGCCAGCAGCTTAGAAGTCTCGGGGCTAGGGGAGACCCAGTACTTC
CDR3aa: CASSLEVSGLGETQYF

j_gene: TRBJ2-1
v_gene: TRBV5-1
d_gene: TRBD1
abundance: few
CDR3nt: TGCGCCAGCAGCTTTTGGACAGGGGCTAACAATGAGCAGTTCTTC
CDR3aa: CASSFWTGANNEQFF

j_gene: TRBJ1-6
v_gene: TRBV27
d_gene: TRBD1
abundance: .
CDR3nt: TGTGCCAGCAGTGTCAGGGGGCTACCCCTCCACTTT
CDR3aa: CASSVRGLPLHF

j_gene: TRBJ2-7
v_gene: TRBV5-6
d_gene: TRBD2
abundance: .
CDR3nt: TGTGCCAGCAGCTTGACTAGCGGATATTACGAGCAGTACTTC
CDR3aa: CASSLTSGYYEQYF

j_gene: TRBJ2-1
v_gene: TRBV7-3
d_gene: TRBD2
abundance: .
CDR3nt: TGTGCCAGCAGCTTCAATAGCGGGAGTGTAAATGAGCAGTTCTTC
CDR3aa: CASSFNSGSVNEQFF

j_gene: TRBJ2-7
v_gene: TRBV20-1
d_gene: .
abundance: .
CDR3nt: TGCAGTGCTAGAACTAGCTGGAAGGAGCAGTACTTC
CDR3aa: CSARTSWKEQYF

j_gene: TRBJ2-7
v_gene: TRBV3-1
d_gene: .
abundance: .
CDR3nt: TGTGCCAGCAGCCCTAGGGAGTTATCCGGCGAGCAGTACTTC
CDR3aa: CASSPRELSGEQYF

j_gene: TRBJ2-7
v_gene: TRBV10-2
d_gene: .
abundance: .
CDR3nt: TGCGCCAGCAGTCCGGACAAGCCAACCCACGAGCAGTACTTC
CDR3aa: CASSPDKPTHEQYF

j_gene: TRBJ2-6
v_gene: TRBV29-1
d_gene: TRBD1
abundance: .
CDR3nt: TGCAGCGTCGGGACAGGGCGGCCTGGGGCCAACGTCCTGACTTTC
CDR3aa: CSVGTGRPGANVLTF

j_gene: TRBJ1-1
v_gene: TRBV28
d_gene: .
abundance: once
CDR3nt: TGTGCCAGCAGAATGCCCAACAGCGATGAAGCTTTCTTT
CDR3aa: CASRMPNSDEAFF

j_gene: TRBJ2-7
v_gene: TRBV20-1
d_gene: .
abundance: many
CDR3nt: TGCAGTGTAACCCCTCCGGGTGCCTCCTCCTACGAGCAGTACTTC
CDR3aa: CSVTPPGASSYEQYF

j_gene: TRBJ2-7
v_gene: TRBV7-2
d_gene: .
abundance: .
CDR3nt: TGTGCCAGCAGCTCCACAATCTACGAGCAGTACTTC
CDR3aa: CASSSTIYEQYF